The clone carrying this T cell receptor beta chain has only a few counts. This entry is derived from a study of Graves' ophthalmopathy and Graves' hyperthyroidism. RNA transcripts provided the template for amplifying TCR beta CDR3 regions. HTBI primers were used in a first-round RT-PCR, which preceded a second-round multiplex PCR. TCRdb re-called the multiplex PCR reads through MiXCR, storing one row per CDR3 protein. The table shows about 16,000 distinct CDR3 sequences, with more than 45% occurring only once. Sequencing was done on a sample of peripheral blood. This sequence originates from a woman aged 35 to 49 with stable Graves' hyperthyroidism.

The CDR3 coding sequence is TGTGCCAGCAGCCAAGAAGGGGGGAGCTCCTACAATGAGCAGTTCTTC. It translates to CASSQEGGSSYNEQFF. The chain uses TRBV4-2 and TRBJ2-1; perhaps D is TRBD1 or TRBD2 (6 bases each). V was trimmed by 0 bases and J by 0 bases, leaving 9 bases between them. This CDR3 spans 16 amino acids. In germline, CDR1 is LGHNA, CDR2 YNFKEQ.